This entry lists 18 T cell receptor beta chains sequenced from one sample in a study of T cell repertoires in cytomegalovirus infection (dated by TCRdb to about 2019). Their recognized antigens are unknown. The treatment or condition label, read with the paper, signifies: in vitro stimulation with specific CMV peptide epitopes to enrich CMV-specific T cells. The instrument given in TCRdb is Illumina HiSeq 1500. TCRdb reprocessing: public reads trimmed at Q25 with fastp, clones called with MiXCR, in-frame beta chains kept. For every CDR3 protein sequence, its rows merge into one entry that carries the most common genes and DNA. The sample table shows 100,000 or so distinct CDR3 sequences, and about 40% are seen once. The ten largest clones capture around 74% of the sample. The sample here was CD8+ T cells from cultured PBMCs, taken from culture after CMV antigen stimulation. These receptors were obtained from a human donor in good health (CMV status not recorded). Some clones in this sample may be carry-over from other donors' samples.

CDR3 in amino acids: CASSLDRATYEQYF. The CDR3 region has the DNA TGCGCCAGCAGCTTGGACAGGGCAACCTACGAGCAGTACTTC. The gene calls are TRBV5-1 and TRBJ2-7; possibly TRBD1 for D (6 bases). This CDR3 contains 14 residues. Per the germline V gene, CDR1 is SGHRS and CDR2 is YFSETQ. V was pared by 0 bases and J by 2 bases, with 9 bases between.

The chain is built from TRBV12-3 or TRBV12-4 and TRBJ1-4; D not certain. This CDR3 is built from 15 residues. Trimming cost V 6 bases and J 3 bases, with 14 bases left between them. CDR3 in DNA: TGTGCCAGCAGCCTGCGGGCACCTCCTAATGAAAAACTGTTTTTT. Encoded protein: CASSLRAPPNEKLFF.

This clonotype was found many times. The rearrangement links TRBV7-6 to TRBJ2-2; D gene uncertain. Per the germline V gene, CDR1 is SGHVS and CDR2 is FNYEAQ. Trimming took 5 bases from V and 0 from J, leaving 10 bases between them. The CDR3 totals 15 residues. DNA for the CDR3: TGTGCCAGCAGCCCCGGGCACGCGAACACCGGGGAGCTGTTTTTT. It is translated as CASSPGHANTGELFF.

This rearrangement joins TRBV13 to TRBJ2-5; TRBD2 agrees at 8 bases. V trimming: 0 bases; J trimming: 1 base; junction bases outside the gene matches: 4. The germline CDR1 and CDR2 sequences are PRHDT and FYEKMQ (reference sequence). This CDR3 has 16 amino acids. The CDR3 is CASSLGGAGGQETQYF. CDR3 coding DNA: TGTGCCAGCAGCTTAGGGGGCGCGGGGGGCCAAGAGACCCAGTACTTC.

The V call is TRBV9, the J call TRBJ1-2; 7 nucleotides line up with TRBD1. The CDR3 loop spans 15 amino acids. CDR1 and CDR2 from the germline V gene are SGDLS and YYNGEE. Trimming cost V 3 bases and J 2 bases; bases outside gene matches: 7. CDR3 sequence reads: CASSASGTVNYGYTF. The CDR3 DNA reads TGTGCCAGCAGCGCATCCGGGACAGTCAACTATGGCTACACCTTC.

This clonotype has a single count. This chain uses TRBV4-1 with TRBJ1-6, with no clear D. Germline CDR1 reads MGHRA; CDR2 reads YSYEKL. The CDR3 is made up of 17 amino acids. The V end lost 0 bases, the J end lost 0 bases, and 9 bases lay between the germline ends. Here the CDR3 reads CASSQDGPSSYNSPLHF. The CDR3 DNA reads as TGCGCCAGCAGCCAAGATGGGCCAAGCTCCTATAATTCACCCCTCCACTTT.

This clonotype was counted ten times or more. The V and J genes are TRBV4-1 and TRBJ2-3, with D possibly TRBD2 on 7 matching bases. In germline, CDR1 is MGHRA, CDR2 YSYEKL. Trimming shortened V by 0 bases and J by 3 bases, and 19 bases separated the two germline ends. There are 18 residues in the CDR3. The chain's CDR3 is CASSQDPPEGGQTDTQYF. In nucleotides, the CDR3 is TGCGCCAGCAGCCAAGATCCCCCGGAGGGGGGGCAGACAGATACGCAGTATTTT.

This clonotype was seen more than once but under ten times. V and J are TRBV6-2 or TRBV6-3 and TRBJ1-2, with TRBD1 matching 7 bases. CDR3 size: 13 residues. With 8 bases clipped from V and 3 bases from J, the junction kept 6 bases outside the gene matches. Germline V gene lookup returns CDR1 MNHEY and CDR2 SVGEGT. The CDR3 is CASGPGGYYGYTF. In nucleotides, the CDR3 is TGTGCCAGCGGTCCAGGGGGTTACTATGGCTACACCTTC.

In this sample, this clonotype turned up a few times. The chain recombines TRBV5-5 with TRBJ2-2; D gene unclear. The V gene's germline CDR1 is SGHKS and CDR2 YYEKEE (reference sequence). The length of the CDR3 is 13 residues. Trimming cost V 2 bases and J 4 bases, with 6 bases left between them. For the CDR3, the DNA is TGTGCCAGCAGCTTTTTGGCCACCGGGGAGCTGTTTTTT. This encodes CASSFLATGELFF.

This chain uses TRBV7-6 with TRBJ2-5; a weak D match, TRBD2 (6 bases). Trimming stripped 4 bases from V and 4 bases from J, with 16 bases between. This CDR3 has 15 amino acids. CDR1 is SGHVS, CDR2 FNYEAQ, per germline. The CDR3 is CASSSEVSGGETQYF. The CDR3 DNA sequence: TGTGCCAGCAGCTCCGAGGTGTCCGGGGGAGAGACCCAGTACTTC.

There are a few counts of this clonotype. The chain recombines TRBV7-6 with TRBJ1-1; D may be TRBD1 (6 bases). Germline assignment: CDR1 SGHVS and CDR2 FNYEAQ. Trimming took off 5 bases at V and 1 base at J, with 11 bases between the two ends. This CDR3 is built from 14 residues. The CDR3 loop reads CASSETGPNTEAFF. In nucleotides, the CDR3 is TGTGCCAGCAGCGAGACAGGTCCGAACACTGAAGCTTTCTTT.

In regard to this clonotype: A much larger clone lies a single base off, so this may be a read error. The chain employs TRBV19 and TRBJ1-1; 8 bases fit TRBD1. From germline, CDR1 is LNHDA and CDR2 SQIVND (reference sequence). This CDR3 spans 14 amino acids. CDR3 in amino acids: CVSSGDRGNTEAFF. CDR3 DNA: TGTGTCAGTAGTGGAGACAGGGGGAACACTGAAGCTTTCTTT.

This clonotype was seen ten or more times. This chain connects TRBV11-3 to TRBJ2-2, with 11 positions matching TRBD2. CDR3 length: 17 amino acids. Trimming cost V 4 bases and J 4 bases; bases outside gene matches: 8. Germline V gene lookup returns CDR1 SGHNT and CDR2 YENEEA. CDR3 residues: CASSSPLAGGLTGELFF. The CDR3 DNA is TGTGCCAGCAGCTCGCCTCTAGCGGGGGGTCTCACCGGGGAGCTGTTTTTT. The variable domain in full, with the rest retrieved from reference TRBV11-3 and TRBJ2-2, is EAGVVQSPRYKIIEKKQPVAFWCNPISGHNTLYWYLQNLGQGPELLIRYENEEAVDDSQLPKDRFSAERLKGVDSTLKIQPAELGDSAVYLCASSSPLAGGLTGELFFGEGSRLTVL.

The V and J genes are TRBV28 and TRBJ2-5, with D unresolved. The CDR3 sequence is 14 residues long. Germline values: CDR1 MDHEN, CDR2 SYDVKM. Between the trimmed V and J ends, which lost 5 bases and 3 bases, there was a span of 13 bases. The CDR3 here is CASSIAPTKETQYF. The CDR3 DNA follows: TGTGCCAGCAGTATTGCCCCCACTAAAGAGACCCAGTACTTC.

This clonotype has a count of ten or more. This chain links TRBV12-3 or TRBV12-4 with TRBJ2-5; 7 bases agree with TRBD2. This CDR3 region has 15 residues. V gave up 4 bases and J gave up 5 bases; unmatched junction bases: 10. Here the CDR3 reads CASSSAGQDTETQYF. In nucleotides, the CDR3 is TGTGCCAGCAGTTCAGCGGGGCAGGATACCGAGACCCAGTACTTC.

The genes are TRBV4-1 and TRBJ2-1; TRBD2 aligns across 13 bases. Germline-derived CDR1 and CDR2 are MGHRA and YSYEKL. The CDR3 consists of 19 residues. Unmatched junction bases numbered 5, after V lost 0 bases and J lost 0 bases. CDR3 bases: TGCGCCAGCAGCCAAGAAGGGGGGACTAGCGGGGACTCCTACAATGAGCAGTTCTTC. Encoded protein: CASSQEGGTSGDSYNEQFF.

The sample holds a few counts of this clonotype. The chain links TRBV14 to TRBJ1-1; D ambiguous. Looked up from germline, CDR1 is SGHDN and CDR2 is FVKESK. Trimming took off 4 bases at V and 4 bases at J, with 16 bases between the two ends. The CDR3 has 15 residues. Written as DNA, the CDR3 is TGTGCCAGCAGCCTCACCGGGATTTCAGGCACTGAAGCTTTCTTT. Translating it yields CASSLTGISGTEAFF.

V gene TRBV12-3 or TRBV12-4 combines with J gene TRBJ2-2; possibly TRBD1 for D (6 bases). V was cut by 5 bases and J by 4 bases, with 14 bases left in between. The CDR3 has 15 amino acids. The CDR3 nucleotides read TGTGCCAGCAGTCCTTACAGGGTGAGCACCGGGGAGCTGTTTTTT. Translated: CASSPYRVSTGELFF.